The TCR beta chain described here comes from a study of OX40 agonist ivuxolimab in advanced cancers. Data came from immunoSEQ multiplex PCR; TCRdb stores just in-frame clones and leaves some out. The data show some 86,000 clones, 70% to 85% seen once. Germline loops: CDR1 LNHDA, CDR2 SQIVND (reference sequence). With V trimmed by 0 bases and J by 7 bases, 11 bases remained unmatched. The CDR3 extends over 16 amino acids. This rearrangement joins TRBV19 to TRBJ2-7; 8 positions agree with TRBD2. The material was CD4+ or CD8+ T cells sorted from blood, obtained in a trial of the OX40 agonist ivuxolimab. The sequence came from an adult with an advanced solid tumor such as melanoma, head and neck, liver or kidney cancer. The CDR3 spells CASSIDSEAGVAEQYF. CDR3 nucleotide sequence: TGTGCCAGTAGTATAGATTCGGAAGCGGGAGTTGCTGAGCAGTACTTC.